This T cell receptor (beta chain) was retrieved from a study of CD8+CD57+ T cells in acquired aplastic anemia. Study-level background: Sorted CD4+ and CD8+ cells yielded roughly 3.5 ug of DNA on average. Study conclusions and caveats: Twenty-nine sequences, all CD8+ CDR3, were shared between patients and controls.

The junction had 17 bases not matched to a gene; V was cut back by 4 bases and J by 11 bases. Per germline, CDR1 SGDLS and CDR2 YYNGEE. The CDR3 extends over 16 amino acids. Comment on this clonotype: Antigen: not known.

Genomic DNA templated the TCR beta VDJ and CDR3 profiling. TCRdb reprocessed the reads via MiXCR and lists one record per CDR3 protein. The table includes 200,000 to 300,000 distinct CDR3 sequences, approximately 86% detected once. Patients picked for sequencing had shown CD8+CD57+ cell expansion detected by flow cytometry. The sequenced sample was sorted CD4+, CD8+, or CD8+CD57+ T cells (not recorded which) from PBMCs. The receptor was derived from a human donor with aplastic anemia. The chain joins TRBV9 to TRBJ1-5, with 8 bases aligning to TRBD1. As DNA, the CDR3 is TGTGCCAGCAGCCTAACCCGACAGGGGAGACCCAGTACCCAGCATTTT. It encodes CASSLTRQGRPSTQHF.